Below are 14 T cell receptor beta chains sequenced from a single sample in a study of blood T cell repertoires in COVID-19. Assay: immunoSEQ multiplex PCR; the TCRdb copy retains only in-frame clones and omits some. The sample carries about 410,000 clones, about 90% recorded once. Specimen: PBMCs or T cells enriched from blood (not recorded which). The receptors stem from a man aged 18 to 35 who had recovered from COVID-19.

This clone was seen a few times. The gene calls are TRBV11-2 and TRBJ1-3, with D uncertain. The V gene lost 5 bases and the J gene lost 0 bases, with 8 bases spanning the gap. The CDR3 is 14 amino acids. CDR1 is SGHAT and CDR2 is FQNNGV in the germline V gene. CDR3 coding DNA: TGTGCCAGCAGCCCTGGCTTCTCTGGAAACACCATATATTTT. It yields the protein CASSPGFSGNTIYF.

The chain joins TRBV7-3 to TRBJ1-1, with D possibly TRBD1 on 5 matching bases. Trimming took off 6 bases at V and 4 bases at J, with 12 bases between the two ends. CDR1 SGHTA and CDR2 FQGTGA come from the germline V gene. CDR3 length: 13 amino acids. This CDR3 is CASSRSRVTEAFF. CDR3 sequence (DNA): TGTGCCAGCAGTCGCTCCAGGGTCACTGAAGCTTTCTTT. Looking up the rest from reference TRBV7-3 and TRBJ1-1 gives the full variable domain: GAGVSQTPSNKVTEKGKYVELRCDPISGHTALYWYRQSLGQGPEFLIYFQGTGAADDSGLPNDRFFAVRPEGSVSTLKIQRTERGDSAVYLCASSRSRVTEAFFGQGTRLTVV.

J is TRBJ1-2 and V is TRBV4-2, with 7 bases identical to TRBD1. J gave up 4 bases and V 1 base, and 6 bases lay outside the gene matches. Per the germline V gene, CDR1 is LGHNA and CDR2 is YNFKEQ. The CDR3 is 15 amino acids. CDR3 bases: TGTGCCAGCAGCCAAGGGACAGGAAATATCTATGGCTACACCTTC. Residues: CASSQGTGNIYGYTF.

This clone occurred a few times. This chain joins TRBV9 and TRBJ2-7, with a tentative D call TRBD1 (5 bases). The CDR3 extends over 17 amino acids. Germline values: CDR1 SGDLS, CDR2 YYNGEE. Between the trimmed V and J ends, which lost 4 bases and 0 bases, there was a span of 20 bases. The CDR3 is CASSPDHRRGFSYEQYF. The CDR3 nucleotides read TGTGCCAGCAGCCCCGACCATCGTAGGGGCTTCTCCTACGAGCAGTACTTC.

For the CDR3, the DNA is TGTGCCAGCAGCTTCGGACAGGCGACTGAAGCTTTCTTT. This translates into CASSFGQATEAFF. The chain is built from TRBV3-1 (or the pseudogene TRBV3-2) and TRBJ1-1; 7 bases map to TRBD1. The CDR3 loop spans 13 amino acids. Unmatched junction bases numbered 5, after V lost 5 bases and J lost 5 bases. The germline CDR1 and CDR2 sequences are LGHDT and YNNKEL (reference sequence).

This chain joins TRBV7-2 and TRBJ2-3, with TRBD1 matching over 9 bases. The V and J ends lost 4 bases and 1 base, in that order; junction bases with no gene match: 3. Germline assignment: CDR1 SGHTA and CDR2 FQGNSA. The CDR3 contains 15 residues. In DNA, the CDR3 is TGTGCCAGCAGCTATCGGACAGGGGGCACAGATACGCAGTATTTT. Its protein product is CASSYRTGGTDTQYF.

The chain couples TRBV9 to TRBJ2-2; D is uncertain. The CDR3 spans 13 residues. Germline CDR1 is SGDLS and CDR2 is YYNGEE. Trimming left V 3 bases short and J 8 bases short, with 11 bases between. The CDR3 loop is CASSANFGGELFF. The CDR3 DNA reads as TGTGCCAGCAGCGCTAATTTTGGTGGGGAGCTGTTTTTT.

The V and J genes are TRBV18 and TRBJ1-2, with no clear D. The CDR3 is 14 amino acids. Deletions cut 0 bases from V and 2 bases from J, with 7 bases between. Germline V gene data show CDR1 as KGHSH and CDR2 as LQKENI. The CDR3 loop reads CASSPPMRNYGYTF. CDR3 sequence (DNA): TGTGCCAGCTCACCACCGATGCGGAACTATGGCTACACCTTC.

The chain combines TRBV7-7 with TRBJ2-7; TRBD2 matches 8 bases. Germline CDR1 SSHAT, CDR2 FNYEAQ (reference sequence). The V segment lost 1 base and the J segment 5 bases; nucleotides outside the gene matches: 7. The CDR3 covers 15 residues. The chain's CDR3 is CASSLGGAGVNEQYF. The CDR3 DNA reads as TGTGCCAGCAGCTTAGGAGGAGCGGGAGTGAACGAGCAGTACTTC.

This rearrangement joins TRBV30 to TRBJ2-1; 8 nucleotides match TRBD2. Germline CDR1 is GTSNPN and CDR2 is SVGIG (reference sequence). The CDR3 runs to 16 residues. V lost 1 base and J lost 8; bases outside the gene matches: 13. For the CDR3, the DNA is TGTGCCTGGAGTGCCCAGGGACTAGTTTTGGTAGATGAGCAGTTCTTC. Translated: CAWSAQGLVLVDEQFF.

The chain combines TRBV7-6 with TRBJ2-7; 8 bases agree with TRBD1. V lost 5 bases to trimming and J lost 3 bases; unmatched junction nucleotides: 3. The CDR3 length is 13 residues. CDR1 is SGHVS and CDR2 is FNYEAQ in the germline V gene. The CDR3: CASSVGQGYEQYF. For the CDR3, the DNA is TGTGCCAGCAGCGTCGGACAGGGCTACGAGCAGTACTTC.

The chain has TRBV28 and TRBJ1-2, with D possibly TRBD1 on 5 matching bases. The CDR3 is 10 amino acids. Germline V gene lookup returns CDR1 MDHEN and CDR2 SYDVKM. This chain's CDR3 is CGGPPGGYTF. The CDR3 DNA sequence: TGTGGAGGTCCCCCAGGGGGCTACACCTTC.

The CDR3 region has the DNA TGTGCCAGCAGCCCAGAGGGCTACGAGCAGTACTTC. Translating gives CASSPEGYEQYF. The chain carries TRBV11-2 and TRBJ2-7; weak D call: TRBD2 (5 bases). The CDR3 consists of 12 residues. V was cut by 5 bases and J by 3 bases, with 8 bases left in between. The germline gives CDR1 SGHAT, CDR2 FQNNGV.

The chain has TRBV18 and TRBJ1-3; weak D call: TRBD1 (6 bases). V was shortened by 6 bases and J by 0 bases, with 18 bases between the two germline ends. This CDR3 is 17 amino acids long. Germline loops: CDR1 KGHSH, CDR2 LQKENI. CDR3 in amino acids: CASSLNIQGNSGNTIYF. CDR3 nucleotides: TGTGCCAGCTCGCTAAACATCCAGGGGAACTCTGGAAACACCATATATTTT.